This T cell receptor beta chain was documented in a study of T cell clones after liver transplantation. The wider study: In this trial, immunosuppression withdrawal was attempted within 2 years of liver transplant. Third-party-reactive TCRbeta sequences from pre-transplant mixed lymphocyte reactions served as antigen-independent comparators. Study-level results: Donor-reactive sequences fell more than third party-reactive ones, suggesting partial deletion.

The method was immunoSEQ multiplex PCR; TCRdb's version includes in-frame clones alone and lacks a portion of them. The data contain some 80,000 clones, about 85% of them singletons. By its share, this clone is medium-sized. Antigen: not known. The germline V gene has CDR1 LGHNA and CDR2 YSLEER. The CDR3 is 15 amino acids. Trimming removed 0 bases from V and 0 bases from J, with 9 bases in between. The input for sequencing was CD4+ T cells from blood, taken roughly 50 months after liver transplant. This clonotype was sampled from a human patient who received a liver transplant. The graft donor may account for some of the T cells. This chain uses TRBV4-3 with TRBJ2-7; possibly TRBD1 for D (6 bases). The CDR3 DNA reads TGCGCCAGCAGCCAAGATAGGGGGAGCTCCTACGAGCAGTACTTC. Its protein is CASSQDRGSSYEQYF.